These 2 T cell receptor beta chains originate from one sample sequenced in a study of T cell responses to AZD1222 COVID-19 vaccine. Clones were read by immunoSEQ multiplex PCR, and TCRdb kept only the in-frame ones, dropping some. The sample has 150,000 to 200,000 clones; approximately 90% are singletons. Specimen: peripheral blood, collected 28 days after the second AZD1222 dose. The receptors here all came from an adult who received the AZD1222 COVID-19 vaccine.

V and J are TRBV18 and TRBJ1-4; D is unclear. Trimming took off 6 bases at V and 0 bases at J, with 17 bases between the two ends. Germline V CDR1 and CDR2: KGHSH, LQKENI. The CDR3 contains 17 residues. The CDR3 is CASSNSPGGATNEKLFF. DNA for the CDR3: TGTGCCAGCTCCAACTCACCGGGCGGAGCAACTAATGAAAAACTGTTTTTT.

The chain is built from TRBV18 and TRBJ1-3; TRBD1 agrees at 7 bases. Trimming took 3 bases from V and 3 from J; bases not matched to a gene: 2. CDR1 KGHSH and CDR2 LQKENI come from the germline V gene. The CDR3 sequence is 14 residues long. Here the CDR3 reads CASSPTGNGNTIYF. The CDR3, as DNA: TGTGCCAGCTCACCGACAGGGAATGGAAACACCATATATTTT.